Listed below are T cell receptor beta chains from one sample, sequenced in a study of PD-L1 blockade in urothelial cancer. Measured with immunoSEQ multiplex PCR; TCRdb has only the in-frame clones, and not every one. This table holds 30,000 to 40,000 clones, just under 85% found once. The sequences come from PBMCs, collected around atezolizumab (anti-PD-L1) treatment. The receptors were sampled from a man aged 80 or over with urothelial cancer. Both conserved end residues are part of each CDR3. Each record gives: J gene, V gene, clone size, D gene, CDR3 protein, CDR3 DNA. The D gene is left open where the match is weak. Clone size is stated in some rows and not others, as once, few, many or a class when expanded.

TRBJ2-2 | TRBV27 | NA | NA | CASGRRGGGELFF | TGTGCCAGCGGCCGGCGGGGTGGCGGGGAGCTGTTTTTT
TRBJ2-2 | TRBV7-6 | NA | NA | CASLSGPDTGELFF | TGTGCCAGTCTAAGCGGGCCCGACACCGGGGAGCTGTTTTTT
TRBJ1-5 | TRBV5-6 | NA | TRBD1 | CASSSTGAQPQHF | TGTGCCAGCAGCTCGACAGGGGCTCAGCCCCAGCATTTT
TRBJ1-2 | TRBV5-3 | NA | TRBD1 | CARSLEGRGRNYGYTF | TGTGCCAGAAGCTTGGAGGGCAGGGGGCGTAATTATGGCTACACCTTC
TRBJ2-2 | TRBV18 | NA | NA | CASSPLTGPVTGELFF | TGTGCCAGCTCACCACTCACAGGGCCCGTAACCGGGGAGCTGTTTTTT
TRBJ2-7 | TRBV10-2 | NA | NA | CASSWRADTYEQYF | TGCGCCAGCAGTTGGAGGGCTGATACCTACGAGCAGTACTTC
TRBJ2-7 | TRBV30 | NA | TRBD2 | CAWSALAGRNEQYF | TGTGCCTGGAGTGCGCTAGCGGGACGAAACGAGCAGTACTTC
TRBJ1-1 | TRBV7-9 | NA | NA | CASSPLRVAFF | TGTGCCAGCAGCCCCCTCCGTGTCGCTTTCTTT
TRBJ2-1 | TRBV5-4 | NA | TRBD2 | CASSIPGLAGVNEQFF | TGTGCCAGCAGCATACCGGGACTAGCGGGAGTCAATGAGCAGTTCTTC
TRBJ1-2 | TRBV2 | NA | NA | CASILTANYGYTF | TGTGCCAGCATTCTAACAGCTAACTATGGCTACACCTTC
TRBJ2-2 | TRBV23-1 | NA | TRBD2 | CASSHPGLAGGENTGELFF | TGCGCCAGCAGTCATCCCGGACTAGCGGGGGGGGAGAACACCGGGGAGCTGTTTTTT
TRBJ1-1 | TRBV27 | NA | NA | CASSLSLTGRLNTEAFF | TGTGCCAGCAGTTTATCGCTTACGGGTAGGTTGAACACTGAAGCTTTCTTT
TRBJ2-7 | TRBV25-1 | NA | NA | CASSEWGGPRREQYF | TGTGCCAGCAGTGAATGGGGGGGGCCCCGGCGAGAGCAGTACTTC
TRBJ2-7 | TRBV27 | NA | NA | CASSSPQEQYF | TGTGCCAGCAGTTCCCCCCAAGAGCAGTACTTC
TRBJ1-4 | TRBV7-2 | NA | NA | CATSRATNEKLFF | TGTGCCACCTCCAGGGCCACTAATGAAAAACTGTTTTTT
TRBJ2-6 | TRBV19 | NA | NA | CASGGWGSGANVLTF | TGTGCCAGCGGGGGTTGGGGGTCGGGGGCCAACGTCCTGACTTTC
TRBJ2-5 | TRBV13 | NA | TRBD2 | CASSAGVKETQYF | TGTGCCAGCAGTGCGGGAGTGAAAGAGACCCAGTACTTC
TRBJ1-5 | TRBV28 | once | TRBD1 | CASRRPGQGGQPQHF | TGTGCCAGCAGGCGTCCGGGACAGGGGGGTCAGCCCCAGCATTTT
TRBJ2-3 | TRBV6-5 | NA | TRBD2 | CASNKAGRSDTQYF | TGTGCCAGCAATAAAGCGGGAAGGTCAGATACGCAGTATTTT
TRBJ2-4 | TRBV28 | NA | NA | CASSLVAENIQYF | TGTGCCAGCAGTTTAGTAGCGGAAAACATTCAGTACTTC
TRBJ2-1 | TRBV7-9 | NA | TRBD2 | CASSLVGGGSYNEQFF | TGTGCCAGCAGCTTAGTTGGCGGGGGGTCCTACAATGAGCAGTTCTTC
TRBJ1-4 | TRBV7-2 | NA | TRBD1 | CASSLARTGGNEKLFF | TGTGCCAGCAGCTTAGCGCGGACAGGGGGGAATGAAAAACTGTTTTTT
TRBJ1-2 | TRBV6-1 | NA | NA | CASSQGETGYTF | TGTGCCAGCAGTCAAGGGGAGACTGGCTACACCTTC
TRBJ2-2 | TRBV9 | NA | TRBD1 | CASSVAGRGHTGELFF | TGTGCCAGCAGCGTAGCTGGTAGGGGGCACACCGGGGAGCTGTTTTTT
TRBJ1-2 | TRBV29-1 | NA | TRBD1 | CSVGTGEFYGYTF | TGCAGCGTGGGGACAGGGGAATTCTATGGCTACACCTTC
TRBJ1-4 | TRBV7-6 | NA | NA | CASSLAWGRGGYMGTNEKLFF | TGTGCCAGCAGCTTAGCGTGGGGAAGGGGGGGTTACATGGGGACTAATGAAAAACTGTTTTTT
TRBJ1-2 | TRBV9 | NA | TRBD1 | CASSVAGGQYGYTF | TGTGCCAGCAGCGTGGCAGGGGGTCAATATGGCTACACCTTC
TRBJ2-7 | TRBV10-3 | NA | NA | CAISGLGEQYF | TGTGCCATCTCCGGCCTAGGCGAGCAGTACTTC
TRBJ2-1 | TRBV10-2 | NA | TRBD2 | CASSGSLAGARSYNEQFF | TGCGCCAGCAGTGGTTCACTAGCGGGAGCCCGCTCCTACAATGAGCAGTTCTTC
TRBJ2-7 | TRBV6-1 | NA | NA | CASSESTGTISYEQYF | TGTGCCAGCAGTGAATCAACAGGAACAATCTCCTACGAGCAGTACTTC
TRBJ1-4 | TRBV7-2 | NA | NA | CASSLVSNEKLFF | TGTGCCAGCAGCTTAGTCTCTAATGAAAAACTGTTTTTT
TRBJ2-1 | TRBV11-3 | NA | TRBD2 | CASSLGATSGRGQFF | TGTGCCAGCAGCTTAGGGGCGACTAGCGGGAGGGGGCAGTTCTTC
TRBJ1-3 | TRBV5-6 | once | TRBD1 | CASSQDRGFGNTIYF | TGTGCCAGCAGCCAGGACAGGGGGTTTGGAAACACCATATATTTT
TRBJ1-1 | TRBV5-1 | once | TRBD1 | CASSLEGQGVKAFF | TGCGCCAGCAGCTTGGAGGGCCAGGGGGTTAAAGCTTTCTTT
TRBJ2-2 | TRBV10-3 | NA | TRBD2 | CAALAGENTGELFF | TGTGCCGCCCTAGCGGGAGAGAACACCGGGGAGCTGTTTTTT
TRBJ2-7 | TRBV5-6 | once | NA | CASSLQMSSSYEQYF | TGTGCCAGCAGCTTGCAGATGTCCAGCTCCTACGAGCAGTACTTC
TRBJ1-5 | TRBV30 | NA | NA | CAWSTGINQPQHF | TGTGCCTGGAGTACAGGGATCAATCAGCCCCAGCATTTT
TRBJ2-5 | TRBV7-6 | NA | TRBD2 | CASSLLTGTSQETQYF | TGTGCCAGCAGCTTATTAACTGGGACTAGCCAAGAGACCCAGTACTTC
TRBJ1-3 | TRBV7-9 | NA | NA | CASRAGGSGNTIYF | TGTGCCAGCCGAGCGGGCGGATCTGGAAACACCATATATTTT
TRBJ2-3 | TRBV9 | NA | NA | CASSVMSSGTDTQYF | TGTGCCAGCAGCGTAATGTCTAGCGGCACAGATACGCAGTATTTT
TRBJ2-4 | TRBV30 | NA | NA | CAWNPDMLAKNIQYF | TGTGCCTGGAATCCAGATATGTTAGCCAAAAACATTCAGTACTTC
TRBJ2-3 | TRBV5-8 | NA | TRBD1 | CASSQTNPGQGTDTQYF | TGTGCCAGCAGCCAAACAAACCCGGGACAGGGGACAGATACGCAGTATTTT
TRBJ2-1 | TRBV5-1 | NA | TRBD2 | CASSLAGPNSYNEQFF | TGCGCCAGCAGCTTAGCGGGACCAAACTCCTACAATGAGCAGTTCTTC
TRBJ2-7 | TRBV5-6 | NA | NA | CASSLRPTYEQYF | TGTGCCAGCAGCTTGAGACCGACATACGAGCAGTACTTC
TRBJ2-7 | TRBV5-1 | NA | NA | CASSFSSGDEQYF | TGCGCCAGCAGCTTCTCTTCGGGGGACGAGCAGTACTTC
TRBJ2-7 | TRBV6-5 | NA | TRBD2 | CASSYDREGYEQYF | TGTGCCAGCAGTTACGACCGGGAGGGCTACGAGCAGTACTTC
TRBJ2-5 | TRBV5-1 | once | NA | CASRPTSFQETQYF | TGCGCCAGCAGACCAACTAGCTTCCAAGAGACCCAGTACTTC
TRBJ2-5 | TRBV5-1 | NA | NA | CASSLVPDQETQYF | TGCGCCAGCAGCTTGGTGCCAGATCAAGAGACCCAGTACTTC
TRBJ2-3 | TRBV7-9 | NA | NA | CASSLARTLGSDTQYF | TGTGCCAGCAGCTTAGCGCGGACACTCGGCTCGGATACGCAGTATTTT